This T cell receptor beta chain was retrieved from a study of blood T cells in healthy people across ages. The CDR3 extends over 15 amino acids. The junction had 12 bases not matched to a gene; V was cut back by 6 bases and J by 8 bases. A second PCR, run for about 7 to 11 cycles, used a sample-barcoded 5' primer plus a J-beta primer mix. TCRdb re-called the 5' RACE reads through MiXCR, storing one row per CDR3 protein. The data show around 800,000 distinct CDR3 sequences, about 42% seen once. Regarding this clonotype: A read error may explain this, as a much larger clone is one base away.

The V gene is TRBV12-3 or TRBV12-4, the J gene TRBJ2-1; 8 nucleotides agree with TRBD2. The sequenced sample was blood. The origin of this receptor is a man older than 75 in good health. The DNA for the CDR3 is TGTGCCAGCAGGGAGACTAGCGATAATGTCGATGAGCAGTTCTTC. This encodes CASRETSDNVDEQFF.